These 19 T cell receptor beta chains were sequenced from one sample in a study of blood T cell repertoires in COVID-19. Produced via immunoSEQ multiplex PCR; TCRdb's table is partial and in-frame only. The sample lists roughly 63,000 clones, more than 75% occurring once. Sequenced material: peripheral blood. The receptors come from a man at least 80 years old with acute or convalescent COVID-19.

The CDR3 sequence: CASSPAGLVGNEQYF. The CDR3 DNA reads TGCGCCAGCAGCCCCGCCGGACTCGTGGGGAACGAGCAGTACTTC. The chain recombines TRBV5-1 with TRBJ2-7; the D gene is possibly TRBD2 (5 bases). The V gene's germline CDR1 is SGHRS and CDR2 YFSETQ. V gave up 4 bases and J gave up 5 bases, with 19 bases separating them. CDR3 length equals 15 residues.

The rearrangement links TRBV2 to TRBJ1-2, with TRBD1 identical over 7 bases. Looked up from germline, CDR1 is SNHLY and CDR2 is FYNNEI. The V and J ends lost 4 bases and 0 bases, in that order; junction bases with no gene match: 5. This CDR3 is built from 15 residues. CDR3 amino acids: CASSAGTVANYGYTF. As DNA, the CDR3 is TGTGCCAGCAGTGCGGGGACAGTAGCTAACTATGGCTACACCTTC. Complete variable domain (other parts from reference TRBV2 and TRBJ1-2): EPEVTQTPSHQVTQMGQEVILRCVPISNHLYFYWYRQILGQKVEFLVSFYNNEISEKSEIFDDQFSVERPDGSNFTLKIRSTKLEDSAMYFCASSAGTVANYGYTFGSGTRLTVV.

This chain's CDR3 is CASSYRTDRAYGYTF. For the CDR3, the DNA is TGTGCCAGCAGTTACCGGACGGACAGGGCGTATGGCTACACCTTC. The V gene is TRBV6-5, the J gene TRBJ1-2; 8 nucleotides match TRBD1. Per germline, CDR1 MNHEY and CDR2 SVGAGI. J gave up 5 bases and V 2 bases, and 7 bases lay outside the gene matches. The CDR3 runs 15 residues.

The V gene is TRBV18, the J gene TRBJ1-1; D is perhaps TRBD1 (5 bases). The CDR3 loop spans 12 amino acids. Germline V gene lookup returns CDR1 KGHSH and CDR2 LQKENI. Trimming took 3 bases from V and 7 from J, leaving 9 bases between them. CDR3 bases: TGTGCCAGCTCACCTCAGGGCGTTGAAGCTTTCTTT. Translation gives CASSPQGVEAFF.

The chain carries TRBV3-1 (or the pseudogene TRBV3-2) and TRBJ1-1; D remains ambiguous. The CDR3 runs 14 residues. V was shortened by 4 bases and J by 1 base, with 10 bases between the two germline ends. The germline V gene has CDR1 LGHDT and CDR2 YNNKEL (reference sequence). Written as DNA, the CDR3 is TGTGCCAGCAGCCCCCCGGCGGGGAACACTGAAGCTTTCTTT. It is translated as CASSPPAGNTEAFF.

This sequence joins TRBV5-6 and TRBJ2-1; D is undetermined. From germline, CDR1 is SGHDT and CDR2 YYEEEE. The CDR3 spans 11 residues. Trimming shortened V by 1 base and J by 7 bases, and 3 bases separated the two germline ends. CDR3 nucleotides: TGTGCCAGCAGCTTGTCGAATGAGCAGTTCTTC. It is translated as CASSLSNEQFF.

For the CDR3, the DNA is TGTGCCAGCAGCCCGGGACAGGGGAACACCGGGGAGCTGTTTTTT. Translation gives CASSPGQGNTGELFF. This chain connects TRBV2 to TRBJ2-2, with TRBD1 matching 9 bases. CDR3 length: 15 amino acids. Trimming at V came to 6 bases and at J to 1 base, leaving 3 bases not matched to a gene. The V gene's germline CDR1 is SNHLY and CDR2 FYNNEI.

This clone was picked up one time. The V and J genes are TRBV5-4 and TRBJ2-5; TRBD1 aligns across 7 bases. CDR1 and CDR2 from the germline V gene are SGHNT and YYREEE (reference sequence). With V trimmed by 4 bases and J by 4 bases, 16 bases remained unmatched. This CDR3 comprises 17 residues. The CDR3 DNA follows: TGTGCCAGCAGCCCAAAAAAGGACAGGTCTTTCGGAGAGACCCAGTACTTC. It yields the protein CASSPKKDRSFGETQYF.

The chain is built from TRBV5-4 and TRBJ1-1, with no clear D. This CDR3 is built from 14 residues. Germline V lookup: CDR1 SGHNT, CDR2 YYREEE (reference sequence). V shed 0 bases and J shed 1 base, with 7 bases lying between them. The CDR3 DNA reads TGTGCCAGCAGCTTGGATAACAGGAACACTGAAGCTTTCTTT. Its protein product is CASSLDNRNTEAFF.

The chain employs TRBV11-2 and TRBJ2-7; D possibly corresponds to TRBD1 (5 bases). V lost 5 bases and J 1 base, leaving 15 bases between the germline ends. The CDR3 runs 15 residues. Germline assignment: CDR1 SGHAT and CDR2 FQNNGV. CDR3 loop: CASSQTVGLSYEQYF. The DNA for the CDR3 is TGTGCCAGCAGCCAGACGGTGGGGCTTTCCTACGAGCAGTACTTC.

This sequence joins TRBV6-6 and TRBJ2-1, with a weak D call TRBD1 (6 bases). Germline V gene sequence: CDR1 MNHNY, CDR2 SVGAGI (reference sequence). V was trimmed by 5 bases and J by 4 bases, leaving 15 bases between them. This CDR3 is built from 15 residues. The CDR3 protein is CASSVQGSEYNEQFF. DNA of the CDR3: TGTGCCAGCAGTGTCCAGGGGTCGGAGTACAATGAGCAGTTCTTC.

The genes are TRBV27 and TRBJ1-1, with 7 bases identical to TRBD1. Germline values: CDR1 MNHEY, CDR2 SMNVEV (reference sequence). Trimming cost V 6 bases and J 8 bases; bases outside gene matches: 6. CDR3 length equals 12 residues. The CDR3 region has the DNA TGTGCCAGCAGCAGACAGGGAAGCGAAGCTTTCTTT. It specifies CASSRQGSEAFF.

The V gene is TRBV3-1 (or the pseudogene TRBV3-2), the J gene TRBJ2-2; D is possibly TRBD2 (6 bases). Germline CDR1 LGHDT, CDR2 YNNKEL (reference sequence). The CDR3 runs to 15 residues. V lost 4 bases, J lost 2 bases, and 11 bases lay in between. The CDR3, as DNA: TGTGCCAGCAGCCCCGGGACTTTTAACACCGGGGAGCTGTTTTTT. Protein sequence: CASSPGTFNTGELFF.

This chain connects TRBV24-1 to TRBJ2-5; 10 nucleotides line up with TRBD1. V was pared by 3 bases and J by 3 bases, with 6 bases of the junction left unmatched. The CDR3 loop spans 16 amino acids. CDR1 is KGHDR, CDR2 SFDVKD, per germline. The CDR3 nucleotides are TGTGCCACCAGTGATCCAGCCGGGACAGGGGAAGAGACCCAGTACTTC. This sequence encodes CATSDPAGTGEETQYF.

This chain uses TRBV9 with TRBJ2-3; the match to TRBD1 covers 7 bases. The CDR3 loop spans 15 amino acids. CDR1 and CDR2 from the germline V gene are SGDLS and YYNGEE. The V gene end was trimmed by 3 bases and the J gene end by 1 base; junction bases not matched to a gene: 5. CDR3 protein: CASSANRGRTDTQYF. In DNA form, the CDR3 reads TGTGCCAGCAGCGCGAACAGGGGTCGCACAGATACGCAGTATTTT. Combining the CDR3 with reference TRBV9 and TRBJ2-3 gives the whole variable domain DSGVTQTPKHLITATGQRVTLRCSPRSGDLSVYWYQQSLDQGLQFLIQYYNGEERAKGNILERFSAQQFPDLHSELNLSSLELGDSALYFCASSANRGRTDTQYFGPGTRLTVL.

This chain links TRBV6-5 with TRBJ1-1; 7 bases are shared with TRBD1. Germline V CDR1 and CDR2: MNHEY, SVGAGI. The CDR3 loop spans 11 amino acids. V lost 7 bases and J lost 7; bases outside the gene matches: 3. The CDR3: CASNRGGEAFF. The CDR3 region has the DNA TGTGCCAGCAACAGGGGAGGTGAAGCTTTCTTT.

V gene TRBV4-2 combines with J gene TRBJ2-3, with TRBD2 matching over 10 bases. CDR3 length: 17 residues. Germline loops: CDR1 LGHNA, CDR2 YNFKEQ. V gave up 0 bases and J gave up 5 bases; unmatched junction bases: 8. CDR3 in amino acids: CASSQDPSGGGKDTQYF. The DNA for the CDR3 is TGTGCCAGCAGCCAAGATCCGAGCGGGGGGGGGAAAGATACGCAGTATTTT.

This clone showed up just a few times. This rearrangement joins TRBV5-1 to TRBJ1-2; a weak D match, TRBD1 (5 bases). The germline gives CDR1 SGHRS, CDR2 YFSETQ. V lost 4 bases, J lost 3 bases, and 16 bases lay in between. The CDR3 runs 15 residues. In DNA, the CDR3 is TGCGCCAGCAGCACCGGAGCTGTAGGGGACTATGGCTACACCTTC. Its protein is CASSTGAVGDYGYTF.

The chain uses TRBV27 and TRBJ2-7, with 8 bases that match TRBD2. CDR3 length equals 17 residues. V shed 6 bases and J 3 bases; nucleotides not matched to a gene: 16. Looked up from germline, CDR1 is MNHEY and CDR2 is SMNVEV (reference sequence). This CDR3 reads CASRRLAISTQNYEQYF. The CDR3 DNA reads TGTGCCAGCAGGCGACTAGCGATCTCGACCCAAAACTACGAGCAGTACTTC.